The 21 T cell receptor beta chains presented below share a single source sample, sequenced in a study of PD-L1 blockade in urothelial cancer. Using immunoSEQ multiplex PCR, the repertoire was profiled, and TCRdb retains in-frame clones only, with some absent. The sample contains roughly 91,000 clones, over 75% of which appear only once. Stated time point: pretreatment peripheral blood. The material was PBMCs, obtained around atezolizumab (anti-PD-L1) treatment. The receptor set was obtained from a man between 60 and 75 years old with urothelial cancer.

This chain connects TRBV7-9 to TRBJ1-1, with 9 bases aligning to TRBD1. Germline loops: CDR1 SEHNR, CDR2 FQNEAQ (reference sequence). The V gene end was trimmed by 5 bases and the J gene end by 8 bases; junction bases not matched to a gene: 9. The CDR3 is 14 amino acids. CDR3 region: CASSIWTGAGEAFF. The CDR3 DNA is TGTGCCAGCAGCATATGGACAGGGGCGGGAGAAGCTTTCTTT.

The chain uses TRBV28 and TRBJ1-5, with 9 bases that match TRBD1. The germline V gene has CDR1 MDHEN and CDR2 SYDVKM. The V and J ends lost 8 bases and 5 bases, in that order; junction bases with no gene match: 10. This CDR3 region has 15 residues. Written as DNA, the CDR3 is TGTGCCAGCGGGTGGGGACAGGGTCGTTATCAGCCCCAGCATTTT. Translation: CASGWGQGRYQPQHF.

In its sample, this clone was seen many times. The J gene is TRBJ2-5, the V gene TRBV18; the D gene is possibly TRBD1 (6 bases). The germline CDR1 and CDR2 sequences are KGHSH and LQKENI. The V gene lost 8 bases and the J gene lost 4 bases, with 20 bases spanning the gap. The CDR3 covers 15 residues. The CDR3 coding sequence is TGTGCCAGCGCGGCTATCGGACAAGGGGGAGAGACCCAGTACTTC. Its translation is CASAAIGQGGETQYF.

This chain connects TRBV19 to TRBJ2-7, with 15 bases matching TRBD2. The length of the CDR3 is 17 residues. Germline loops: CDR1 LNHDA, CDR2 SQIVND (reference sequence). The V segment lost 5 bases and the J segment 2 bases; nucleotides outside the gene matches: 7. The CDR3, as DNA: TGTGCCAGTAGTCTAGGGACTAGCGGGAGGTTGGCCTACGAGCAGTACTTC. It yields the protein CASSLGTSGRLAYEQYF.

The CDR3 DNA follows: TGCAGCGTTGTTTTAGGGGACATAGCATATGAGCAGTTCTTC. As protein: CSVVLGDIAYEQFF. This sequence joins TRBV29-1 and TRBJ2-1, with a possible D match to TRBD1 (6 bases). The CDR3 sequence is 14 residues long. Germline V gene data show CDR1 as SQVTM and CDR2 as ANQGSEA. V was shortened by 4 bases and J by 8 bases, with 18 bases between the two germline ends.

This clone showed up just once. The J gene is TRBJ2-4, the V gene TRBV9, with 8 bases identical to TRBD1. V was clipped by 3 bases and J by 7 bases; unmatched bases: 6. CDR1 is SGDLS and CDR2 is YYNGEE in the germline V gene. This CDR3 spans 14 amino acids. This chain's CDR3 is CASSGGQVLNIQYF. The CDR3 DNA is TGTGCCAGCAGCGGGGGACAGGTCCTGAACATTCAGTACTTC.

Only a few counts were recorded for this clone. This rearrangement joins TRBV6-1 to TRBJ2-7; D is unclear. Germline loops: CDR1 MNHNS, CDR2 SASEGT. Trimming removed 5 bases from V and 1 base from J, with 15 bases in between. This CDR3 region has 15 residues. The CDR3 protein is CASSNQDWWSYEQYF. CDR3 sequence (DNA): TGTGCCAGCAGTAATCAAGACTGGTGGTCCTACGAGCAGTACTTC.

The V and J genes are TRBV7-2 and TRBJ1-1; 7 bases align to TRBD1. The CDR3 consists of 13 residues. The germline V gene has CDR1 SGHTA and CDR2 FQGNSA. V gave up 8 bases and J gave up 0 bases; unmatched junction bases: 3. The CDR3: CASRTGMNTEAFF. The CDR3 DNA reads TGTGCCAGCCGGACAGGCATGAACACTGAAGCTTTCTTT.

This sequence joins TRBV18 and TRBJ1-4, with D perhaps matching TRBD1 (5 bases). Germline CDR1 is KGHSH and CDR2 is LQKENI. The CDR3 runs to 15 residues. V dropped 1 base and J dropped 1 base, with 7 bases sitting between them. The CDR3 nucleotides are TGTGCCAGCTCACCACGGGGGGTAACTAATGAAAAACTGTTTTTT. Its protein product is CASSPRGVTNEKLFF.

The chain recombines TRBV7-9 with TRBJ2-7; TRBD2 might be the D (6 bases). V was trimmed by 5 bases and J by 6 bases, leaving 23 bases between them. The CDR3 consists of 16 residues. CDR1 and CDR2 (germline): SEHNR, FQNEAQ (reference sequence). DNA of the CDR3: TGTGCCAGCAGCCCCATCCCCACGGGGGAATCCGTCGAGCAGTACTTC. Translation: CASSPIPTGESVEQYF.

The sample holds one count of this clone. The chain is built from TRBV7-6 and TRBJ2-7; 7 bases are shared with TRBD1. This CDR3 comprises 14 residues. Losses at the gene ends were 1 base for V and 3 bases for J; bases not matched to a gene: 3. Germline V CDR1 and CDR2: SGHVS, FNYEAQ. The CDR3 DNA is TGTGCCAGCAGCTTAGAGGGACAGAGCTACGAGCAGTACTTC. It specifies CASSLEGQSYEQYF.

In its sample, this clone was seen a few times. The chain carries TRBV6-1 and TRBJ1-1; tentative D call: TRBD1 (6 bases). V gave up 6 bases and J gave up 10 bases, with 18 bases separating them. The germline V gene encodes CDR1 MNHNS and CDR2 SASEGT. This CDR3 is 13 amino acids long. DNA of the CDR3: TGTGCCAGCAGCACTAATACAGGGATCCCAGCTTTCTTT. It encodes CASSTNTGIPAFF.

This chain connects TRBV13 to TRBJ2-7, with D perhaps matching TRBD1 (6 bases). V shed 2 bases and J shed 3 bases, with 14 bases lying between them. Germline lookup yields CDR1 PRHDT and CDR2 FYEKMQ (reference sequence). The CDR3 extends over 15 amino acids. The CDR3 protein is CASSLLGQGRYEQYF. DNA for the CDR3: TGTGCCAGCAGCTTATTAGGGCAGGGGCGCTACGAGCAGTACTTC. Full variable domain (missing parts from reference TRBV13 and TRBJ2-7): AAGVIQSPRHLIKEKRETATLKCYPIPRHDTVYWYQQGPGQDPQFLISFYEKMQSDKGSIPDRFSAQQFSDYHSELNMSSLELGDSALYFCASSLLGQGRYEQYFGPGTRLTVT.

The V call is TRBV18, the J call TRBJ2-7; weak D call: TRBD1 (6 bases). Germline V gene data show CDR1 as KGHSH and CDR2 as LQKENI. This CDR3 has 14 amino acids. Between the trimmed V and J ends, which lost 3 bases and 6 bases, there was a span of 15 bases. The CDR3 DNA reads TGTGCCAGCTCACCCAAACATACAGGGACCGAGCAGTACTTC. Protein product: CASSPKHTGTEQYF.

V is TRBV4-3 and J is TRBJ1-1, with D possibly matching TRBD1 (5 bases). Trimming shortened V by 1 base and J by 4 bases, and 10 bases separated the two germline ends. The CDR3 runs 14 residues. Per the germline V gene, CDR1 is LGHNA and CDR2 is YSLEER. Here the CDR3 DNA reads TGCGCCAGCAGCCAAGGGGGGGGGACCACTGAAGCTTTCTTT. This sequence encodes CASSQGGGTTEAFF.

The chain carries TRBV7-9 and TRBJ1-3; a possible D gene is TRBD1 (5 bases). V was cut by 5 bases and J by 3 bases, with 8 bases left in between. In germline, CDR1 is SEHNR, CDR2 FQNEAQ (reference sequence). This CDR3 is built from 13 residues. CDR3 region: CASSGAVGNTIYF. In DNA, the CDR3 is TGTGCCAGCAGCGGGGCAGTTGGAAACACCATATATTTT.

A single count supports this clone. This chain joins TRBV28 and TRBJ2-5; D is uncertain. This CDR3 is built from 13 residues. The germline V gene encodes CDR1 MDHEN and CDR2 SYDVKM. Trimming cost V 7 bases and J 1 base, with 10 bases left between them. The CDR3 DNA reads TGTGCCAGCACCGAGGCTTCCCAAGAGACCCAGTACTTC. It yields the protein CASTEASQETQYF.

This clone was detected only once. The rearrangement uses TRBV29-1 and TRBJ1-5; the match to TRBD1 covers 9 bases. CDR3 size: 14 residues. V shed 6 bases and J 3 bases; nucleotides not matched to a gene: 6. The germline V gene has CDR1 SQVTM and CDR2 ANQGSEA. The CDR3 nucleotides are TGCAGCGTGGGGACAGGGAGATTCAATCAGCCCCAGCATTTT. It translates to CSVGTGRFNQPQHF.

This clone was counted a few times. The genes are TRBV30 and TRBJ1-5; unclear D gene. V was clipped by 3 bases and J by 0 bases, with 15 bases between them. In germline, CDR1 is GTSNPN, CDR2 SVGIG (reference sequence). The CDR3 is 16 amino acids. CDR3 nucleotides: TGTGCCTGGAGCGCCCGCGGAGCATTTAGCAATCAGCCCCAGCATTTT. The encoded protein is CAWSARGAFSNQPQHF.

The chain has TRBV9 and TRBJ2-3, with a tentative D call TRBD2 (5 bases). The CDR3 runs 16 residues. Trimming left V 3 bases short and J 4 bases short, with 18 bases between. In germline, CDR1 is SGDLS, CDR2 YYNGEE. CDR3 in amino acids: CASSAGLSFTADTQYF. The CDR3 bases are TGTGCCAGCAGCGCCGGACTTTCCTTTACGGCAGATACGCAGTATTTT.

In the case of this clone: At one boundary the junction diverges from the germline segment, which might be a read error. CDR3 DNA: TGTGCCAGCAGCGCACCCATCGTCAGGGCGAGCTTGAACTTC. Translated, it gives CASSAPIVRASLNF. The chain links TRBV7-9 to TRBJ2-7, with D possibly matching TRBD1 (5 bases). This CDR3 comprises 14 residues. Germline assignment: CDR1 SEHNR and CDR2 FQNEAQ (reference sequence).